This passage covers 21 T cell receptor beta chains from one sample sequenced in a study of T cell repertoires in aging, cancer and after chemotherapy. The template was genomic DNA from peripheral blood, not RNA. A mixed TRB-A/B primer pool amplified rearranged TRB by multiplex touch-down PCR. Each CDR3 protein gets one entry after TCRdb re-called the multiplex PCR reads with MiXCR. This table has under 2,000 distinct CDR3 sequences, less than 35% appearing once. The sequenced sample consisted of blood. These receptors were taken from a human donor with a solid tumor.

The chain couples TRBV12-3 or TRBV12-4 to TRBJ2-7; no clear D gene. V was trimmed by 5 bases and J by 6 bases, leaving 14 bases between them. This CDR3 has 13 residues. CDR3 loop: CASSARPVPEQYF. DNA for the CDR3: TGTGCCAGCAGTGCCCGACCGGTCCCCGAGCAGTACTTC.

In its sample, this clonotype was seen a few times. The chain is built from TRBV6-4 and TRBJ1-6; no firm D call. The germline gives CDR1 MRHNA, CDR2 SNTAGT. The CDR3 runs 14 residues. Trimming left V 0 bases short and J 10 bases short, with 10 bases between. The CDR3 protein is CASSDSILGSPLHF. The CDR3 bases are TGTGCCAGCAGTGACTCGATTCTAGGATCACCCCTCCACTTT.

The table lists this clonotype with a few counts. The chain employs TRBV12-3 or TRBV12-4 and TRBJ2-3; D gene ambiguous. The CDR3 spans 11 residues. V lost 3 bases, J lost 6 bases, and 4 bases lay in between. Here the CDR3 reads CASSFSDTQYF. The DNA of the CDR3 is TGTGCCAGCAGTTTCTCGGATACGCAGTATTTT.

This clonotype was picked up a small number of times. The genes are TRBV7-9 and TRBJ1-5; the D gene is possibly TRBD1 (5 bases). The CDR3 runs 17 residues. Trimming pared 3 bases from V and 3 bases from J, leaving 18 bases between. Germline lookup yields CDR1 SEHNR and CDR2 FQNEAQ (reference sequence). The CDR3 bases are TGTGCCAGCAGCTTGGACTCTCCAGGGCTGGTCAATCAGCCCCAGCATTTT. Protein sequence: CASSLDSPGLVNQPQHF. Full variable domain (outside the CDR3, taken from reference TRBV7-9 and TRBJ1-5): DTGVSQNPRHKITKRGQNVTFRCDPISEHNRLYWYRQTLGQGPEFLTYFQNEAQLEKSRLLSDRFSAERPKGSFSTLEIQRTEQGDSAMYLCASSLDSPGLVNQPQHFGDGTRLSIL.

This clonotype was picked up a small number of times. The chain has TRBV5-6 and TRBJ2-2; unclear D gene. The CDR3 is 17 residues long. CDR1 is SGHDT, CDR2 YYEEEE, per germline. The V and J ends lost 0 bases and 6 bases respectively, with 18 bases between them. The CDR3 coding sequence is TGTGCCAGCAGCTTGGGGTCCCTGTCTCTGTTTCCCGGGGAGCTGTTTTTT. Amino acid sequence: CASSLGSLSLFPGELFF.

This chain connects TRBV5-6 to TRBJ2-3; TRBD1 matches at 8 bases. The junction had 10 bases not matched to a gene; V was cut back by 1 base and J by 0 bases. The V gene's germline CDR1 is SGHDT and CDR2 YYEEEE. The CDR3 has 18 amino acids. The CDR3 DNA reads as TGTGCCAGCAGCTTGTCGGACAGGGTCTATTCTAGCACAGATACGCAGTATTTT. Encoded protein: CASSLSDRVYSSTDTQYF.

This clonotype was seen a handful of times. J is TRBJ2-3 and V is TRBV5-6; D gene uncertain. Trimming stripped 0 bases from V and 2 bases from J, with 7 bases between. This CDR3 has 14 amino acids. CDR1 is SGHDT, CDR2 YYEEEE, per germline. CDR3 coding DNA: TGTGCCAGCAGCTTGGTGGGGTTCACAGATACGCAGTATTTT. It translates to CASSLVGFTDTQYF.

The chain couples TRBV7-9 to TRBJ1-1; weak D call: TRBD1 (6 bases). With 5 bases removed from V and 0 bases from J, the gap between germline ends came to 13 bases. The CDR3 spans 15 residues. Germline values: CDR1 SEHNR, CDR2 FQNEAQ (reference sequence). CDR3 region: CASSEYRQVNTEAFF. DNA for the CDR3: TGTGCCAGCAGCGAATACCGACAGGTGAACACTGAAGCTTTCTTT.

The chain links TRBV20-1 to TRBJ2-3; D unclear. Per germline, CDR1 DFQATT and CDR2 SNEGSKA (reference sequence). This CDR3 is 14 amino acids long. V dropped 2 bases and J dropped 1 base, with 10 bases sitting between them. Here the CDR3 DNA reads TGCAGTGCTAGACCCCCAACTGGCACAGATACGCAGTATTTT. The encoded protein is CSARPPTGTDTQYF.

The table lists this clonotype with a few counts. The genes are TRBV18 and TRBJ1-2, with a weak D call TRBD1 (5 bases). This CDR3 spans 14 amino acids. Germline CDR1 and CDR2: KGHSH and LQKENI. V lost 3 bases, J lost 4 bases, and 12 bases lay in between. CDR3 DNA sequence: TGTGCCAGCTCACCTACCCGGGACGGCTATGGCTACACCTTC. Its protein is CASSPTRDGYGYTF.

Of note for this clonotype: One junction end does not reproduce the germline sequence, and a read error may be involved. This chain connects TRBV18 to TRBJ2-7; the match to TRBD2 covers 7 bases. The CDR3 runs to 15 residues. Germline V gene lookup returns CDR1 KGHSH and CDR2 LQKENI. CDR3: CASRDYSKTSYEQNF. The CDR3 DNA follows: TGTGCCAGCAGGGACTACAGTAAAACGAGCTACGAGCAGAACTTC.

Worth noting for this clonotype: The junction shows a germline mismatch at one end, possibly a read error. The genes are TRBV19 and TRBJ1-5; perhaps TRBD1 as D (6 bases). The CDR3 loop spans 15 amino acids. CDR1 is LNHDA and CDR2 is SQIVND in the germline V gene (reference sequence). The CDR3 loop is CGSTLFGDTNQPQHF. DNA for the CDR3: TGTGGCAGTACCCTCTTCGGGGACACCAATCAGCCCCAGCATTTT. Supplemented by reference TRBV19 and TRBJ1-5, the full variable domain reads DGGITQSPKYLFRKEGQNVTLSCEQNLNHDAMYWYRQDPGQGLRLIYYSQIVNDFQKGDIAEGYSVSREKKESFPLTVTSAQKNPTAFYLCGSTLFGDTNQPQHFGDGTRLSIL.

Here the CDR3 DNA reads TGTGCCAGCAGCTTACTAGACAGAGATAACTATGGCTACACCTTC. As protein: CASSLLDRDNYGYTF. The genes are TRBV5-4 and TRBJ1-2, with D perhaps TRBD1 (5 bases). The CDR3 loop spans 15 amino acids. Trimming left V 2 bases short and J 1 base short, with 12 bases between. The germline V gene has CDR1 SGHNT and CDR2 YYREEE (reference sequence).

The chain combines TRBV6-5 with TRBJ2-5; 9 bases align to TRBD2. Germline trimming cut 4 bases from V and 6 bases from J; bases unmatched to any gene: 9. The CDR3 has 15 amino acids. CDR1 is MNHEY, CDR2 SVGAGI, per germline. The CDR3 DNA is TGTGCCAGCAGTTCCCAGATAGCGGGGGTTCAGACCCAGTACTTC. This gives the protein CASSSQIAGVQTQYF.

The chain joins TRBV6-4 to TRBJ2-1; 9 bases are a match to TRBD2. CDR1 and CDR2 (germline): MRHNA, SNTAGT. The CDR3 loop spans 14 amino acids. The J segment lost 9 bases and the V segment lost 2 bases, leaving 5 bases of the junction unmatched. The chain's CDR3 is CASSDGTSLVEQFF. CDR3 sequence (DNA): TGTGCCAGCAGTGACGGGACTAGCTTAGTTGAGCAGTTCTTC.

The chain has TRBV12-3 or TRBV12-4 and TRBJ1-2, with 7 nucleotides matching TRBD1. J gave up 5 bases and V 4 bases, and 4 bases lay outside the gene matches. This CDR3 spans 13 amino acids. CDR3 region: CASSSGTVYGYTF. DNA of the CDR3: TGTGCCAGCAGTTCCGGGACAGTTTATGGCTACACCTTC.

This clonotype was counted a few times. J is TRBJ2-7 and V is TRBV5-6, with D tentatively TRBD1 (6 bases). CDR1 and CDR2 from the germline V gene are SGHDT and YYEEEE. The CDR3 sequence is 12 residues long. Trimming took off 3 bases at V and 7 bases at J, with 11 bases between the two ends. CDR3 loop: CASSYGQLEQYF. The CDR3 bases are TGTGCCAGCAGCTATGGACAGTTGGAGCAGTACTTC.

This clonotype has only a few counts. The V call is TRBV11-2, the J call TRBJ2-4; D might be TRBD2 (7 bases). The CDR3 extends over 16 amino acids. From germline, CDR1 is SGHAT and CDR2 FQNNGV. The germline V and J ends were trimmed by 4 bases and 8 bases, with 21 bases remaining between them. The CDR3 loop reads CASSSGGGAGLDIQYF. For the CDR3, the DNA is TGTGCCAGCAGCTCGGGTGGGGGGGCAGGTTTAGACATTCAGTACTTC.

In its sample, this clonotype was seen a few times. The CDR3 sequence is CASSLAEQGRAFF. The CDR3 DNA reads as TGTGCCAGCAGCTTAGCAGAGCAGGGGCGCGCTTTCTTT. The rearrangement links TRBV7-2 to TRBJ1-1; the D gene is possibly TRBD1 (6 bases). The CDR3 has 13 residues. CDR1 is SGHTA and CDR2 is FQGNSA in the germline V gene. Trimming pared 0 bases from V and 11 bases from J, leaving 13 bases between.

The table lists this clonotype with a few counts. This rearrangement joins TRBV7-9 to TRBJ2-6, with 10 bases that match TRBD2. V shed 3 bases, J shed 0 bases, and the junction held 2 bases outside the gene matches. Germline V gene data show CDR1 as SEHNR and CDR2 as FQNEAQ (reference sequence). The CDR3 contains 17 residues. The CDR3 reads CASSLLAGVSGANVLTF. The CDR3, as DNA: TGTGCCAGCAGCTTGCTAGCGGGGGTCTCTGGGGCCAACGTCCTGACTTTC.

The chain joins TRBV6-5 to TRBJ2-7; D remains ambiguous. The V gene's germline CDR1 is MNHEY and CDR2 SVGAGI. V was shortened by 8 bases and J by 0 bases, with 8 bases between the two germline ends. The CDR3 is 12 residues long. CDR3 in DNA: TGTGCCAGCTTTTCGAGCTCCTACGAGCAGTACTTC. Encoded protein: CASFSSSYEQYF.